These 24 T cell receptor beta chains originate from one sample sequenced in a study of prognosis after radiotherapy for stage I lung cancer. By two-round multiplex PCR, the TCR beta CDR3 was amplified from genomic DNA. First-round PCR used primers specific to each TRBV and TRBJ gene. TCRdb called the multiplex PCR reads again in MiXCR, with one record for every CDR3 protein. The data show about 25,000 distinct CDR3 sequences, 30% to 45% seen once. The sample was PBMCs, taken before or after stereotactic body radiation therapy (not recorded which). The receptors stem from a donor over 45 with non-small cell lung cancer.

This chain joins TRBV29-1 and TRBJ1-1, with D maybe TRBD1 (5 bases). V was trimmed by 6 bases and J by 0 bases, leaving 11 bases between them. The CDR3 loop spans 13 amino acids. Germline V CDR1 and CDR2: SQVTM, ANQGSEA. DNA for the CDR3: TGCAGCGTCGCTCTGACAGTGAACACTGAAGCTTTCTTT. This encodes CSVALTVNTEAFF.

J is TRBJ2-7 and V is TRBV27, with no clear D. Germline values: CDR1 MNHEY, CDR2 SMNVEV (reference sequence). Trimming cost V 2 bases and J 7 bases, with 6 bases left between them. This CDR3 is 11 amino acids long. The CDR3 loop reads CASSLLGEQYF. DNA of the CDR3: TGTGCCAGCAGTTTACTCGGAGAGCAGTACTTC.

This clonotype was observed many times. The chain carries TRBV30 and TRBJ1-5, with a possible D match to TRBD1 (5 bases). The CDR3 extends over 13 amino acids. Trimming removed 2 bases at V and 7 bases at J, with 12 bases between. Germline values: CDR1 GTSNPN, CDR2 SVGIG (reference sequence). The CDR3 loop reads CAWSPGASQPQHF. CDR3 DNA: TGTGCCTGGAGTCCTGGGGCCTCCCAGCCCCAGCATTTT.

This clonotype was counted only a few times. The rearrangement links TRBV5-4 to TRBJ2-1, with 7 bases matching TRBD2. Germline trimming cut 4 bases from V and 3 bases from J; bases unmatched to any gene: 7. CDR3 length: 15 residues. Germline CDR1 is SGHNT and CDR2 is YYREEE (reference sequence). The CDR3 coding sequence is TGTGCCAGCAGCCGGGAGGCCGGATTCTACAATGAGCAGTTCTTC. Translating gives CASSREAGFYNEQFF.

The table lists this clonotype with many counts. This sequence joins TRBV29-1 and TRBJ1-1; D ambiguous. This CDR3 has 13 amino acids. Germline assignment: CDR1 SQVTM and CDR2 ANQGSEA. Between the trimmed V and J ends, which lost 7 bases and 1 base, there was a span of 13 bases. CDR3 loop: CSAGRQANTEAFF. CDR3 nucleotide sequence: TGCAGCGCCGGGAGGCAGGCGAACACTGAAGCTTTCTTT. The whole variable domain, filled in from reference TRBV29-1 and TRBJ1-1, reads SAVISQKPSRDICQRGTSLTIQCQVDSQVTMMFWYRQQPGQSLTLIATANQGSEATYESGFVIDKFPISRPNLTFSTLTVSNMSPEDSSIYLCSAGRQANTEAFFGQGTRLTVV.

This chain joins TRBV3-1 and TRBJ2-4, with TRBD2 identical over 10 bases. Per germline, CDR1 LGHDT and CDR2 YNNKEL (reference sequence). This CDR3 contains 20 residues. With V trimmed by 1 base and J by 0 bases, 12 bases remained unmatched. CDR3 sequence (DNA): TGTGCCAGCAGCCAAGTATTTAAGCGGGAGGGGGTGGGAGCCAAAAACATTCAGTACTTC. It yields the protein CASSQVFKREGVGAKNIQYF.

This clonotype was recorded many times. The chain uses TRBV29-1 and TRBJ1-1; TRBD1 matches 9 bases. The CDR3 runs 14 residues. With 1 base clipped from V and 4 bases from J, the junction kept 4 bases outside the gene matches. Per germline, CDR1 SQVTM and CDR2 ANQGSEA. The CDR3 bases are TGCAGCGTTGAAGTTGGACAGGGGCGCACTGAAGCTTTCTTT. It specifies CSVEVGQGRTEAFF.

This clonotype was seen ten or more times. The chain couples TRBV30 to TRBJ2-3, with 13 nucleotides matching TRBD2. Germline V lookup: CDR1 GTSNPN, CDR2 SVGIG (reference sequence). Losses at the gene ends were 5 bases for V and 6 bases for J; bases not matched to a gene: 5. The CDR3 covers 14 residues. The CDR3 sequence is CAWGLAGAVDTQYF. The CDR3 DNA sequence: TGTGCCTGGGGACTAGCGGGAGCTGTGGATACGCAGTATTTT.

This clonotype was observed at least ten times. The chain links TRBV19 to TRBJ2-2; D is ambiguous. The germline V gene has CDR1 LNHDA and CDR2 SQIVND (reference sequence). Trimming removed 5 bases from V and 1 base from J, with 11 bases in between. The CDR3 is 15 residues long. CDR3 amino acids: CASSLSRGNTGELFF. DNA for the CDR3: TGTGCCAGTAGTTTATCACGTGGGAACACCGGGGAGCTGTTTTTT.

This clonotype was counted many times. The rearrangement joins TRBV15 to TRBJ2-1; TRBD2 matches 8 bases. The CDR3 runs 15 residues. After removal of 3 bases from V and 2 bases from J, the junction contained 3 bases not matched to a gene. Per the germline V gene, CDR1 is LNHNV and CDR2 is YYDKDF (reference sequence). The DNA of the CDR3 is TGTGCCACCAGCAGGCTAGCGGGTGCCTACAATGAGCAGTTCTTC. Amino acids: CATSRLAGAYNEQFF.

This clonotype qualifies as medium-sized. CDR3 loop: CASSYLLTDNEQFF. Written as DNA, the CDR3 is TGTGCCAGCAGTTACCTGTTGACAGACAATGAGCAGTTCTTC. The gene calls are TRBV6-2 or TRBV6-3 and TRBJ2-1, with a possible D match to TRBD1 (5 bases). This CDR3 is built from 14 residues. Germline V gives CDR1 MNHEY, CDR2 SVGEGT. Trimming took off 2 bases at V and 5 bases at J, with 10 bases between the two ends.

This clonotype was recorded many times. The rearrangement joins TRBV19 to TRBJ2-7, with 7 bases aligning to TRBD2. The CDR3 is made up of 15 amino acids. After removal of 5 bases from V and 3 bases from J, the junction contained 10 bases not matched to a gene. Germline V CDR1 and CDR2: LNHDA, SQIVND (reference sequence). CDR3 in DNA: TGTGCCAGTAGTTCTGCAGGAGGGGACTACTACGAGCAGTACTTC. It specifies CASSSAGGDYYEQYF.

This clonotype was observed many times. The chain is built from TRBV27 and TRBJ1-6, with 10 bases matching TRBD1. Germline V gene sequence: CDR1 MNHEY, CDR2 SMNVEV (reference sequence). V shed 6 bases and J 7 bases; nucleotides not matched to a gene: 0. CDR3 length: 13 amino acids. The CDR3: CASRDRGNSPLHF. In nucleotides, the CDR3 is TGTGCCAGCAGGGACAGGGGGAATTCACCCCTCCACTTT.

The chain uses TRBV27 and TRBJ2-3, with 12 bases matching TRBD2. Unmatched junction bases numbered 5, after V lost 6 bases and J lost 4 bases. Germline loops: CDR1 MNHEY, CDR2 SMNVEV (reference sequence). There are 15 residues in the CDR3. The CDR3 sequence: CASRLAGGGADTQYF. The CDR3 DNA sequence: TGTGCCAGCAGGCTAGCGGGAGGGGGGGCAGATACGCAGTATTTT.

This clonotype was observed at least ten times. V gene TRBV14 combines with J gene TRBJ2-7; D is unclear. CDR1 is SGHDN, CDR2 FVKESK, per germline. There are 12 residues in the CDR3. V was shortened by 1 base and J by 7 bases, with 8 bases between the two germline ends. CDR3 protein: CASSQASREQYF. The CDR3 region has the DNA TGTGCCAGCAGCCAAGCGAGTAGAGAGCAGTACTTC.

The chain joins TRBV25-1 to TRBJ2-2; 7 nucleotides align to TRBD2. This CDR3 contains 11 residues. Per germline, CDR1 MGHDK and CDR2 SYGVNS. The CDR3 sequence: CAGGDTGELFF. The CDR3, as DNA: TGTGCGGGGGGGGACACCGGGGAGCTGTTTTTT. The complete variable domain, with remaining parts taken from reference TRBV25-1 and TRBJ2-2, reads EADIYQTPRYLVIGTGKKITLECSQTMGHDKMYWYQQDPGMELHLIHYSYGVNSTEKGDLSSESTVSRIRTEHFPLTLESARPSHTSQYLCAGGDTGELFFGEGSRLTVL.

This clonotype was recorded at least ten times. V gene TRBV5-1 combines with J gene TRBJ2-7; a weak D match, TRBD2 (6 bases). The V end was cut by 0 bases, the J end by 0 bases, with 13 bases between. This CDR3 region has 16 residues. The germline V gene has CDR1 SGHRS and CDR2 YFSETQ. The CDR3 coding sequence is TGCGCCAGCAGCTTGGCCGGAGGGAGGAGCTCCTACGAGCAGTACTTC. Translating it yields CASSLAGGRSSYEQYF.

The table lists this clonotype with many counts. This chain uses TRBV20-1 with TRBJ2-3, with a weak D call TRBD1 (6 bases). The CDR3 spans 14 residues. Trimming removed 3 bases at V and 4 bases at J, with 14 bases between. Germline V CDR1 and CDR2: DFQATT, SNEGSKA (reference sequence). CDR3 in DNA: TGCAGTGCTAGCCCCCCAGGGGTGGCAGATACGCAGTATTTT. It specifies CSASPPGVADTQYF.

Note on this clonotype: Germline and junction disagree at one end, which may indicate a read error. V gene TRBV5-8 combines with J gene TRBJ1-1, with D tentatively TRBD1 (5 bases). The CDR3 is 13 residues long. From germline, CDR1 is SGHTS and CDR2 YDEGEE. CDR3 DNA sequence: TGTGCCAGCAGCTCCGGGGGGAACCCTGAAGCTTTCTTT. Protein: CASSSGGNPEAFF.

This clonotype has at least ten counts. This chain joins TRBV18 and TRBJ2-7; D possibly corresponds to TRBD1 (5 bases). Germline CDR1 and CDR2: KGHSH and LQKENI. This CDR3 contains 14 residues. V was shortened by 6 bases and J by 3 bases, with 15 bases between the two germline ends. The CDR3 nucleotides are TGTGCCAGCTCCTCGGGTGGGGCCCACTACGAGCAGTACTTC. This translates into CASSSGGAHYEQYF. The full variable domain, in which reference TRBV18 and TRBJ2-7 provide the parts outside the CDR3, is NAGVMQNPRHLVRRRGQEARLRCSPMKGHSHVYWYRQLPEEGLKFMVYLQKENIIDESGMPKERFSAEFPKEGPSILRIQQVVRGDSAAYFCASSSGGAHYEQYFGPGTRLTVT.

V gene TRBV12-3 or TRBV12-4 combines with J gene TRBJ1-6; D not resolved. The CDR3 is made up of 12 amino acids. V dropped 6 bases and J dropped 6 bases, with 6 bases sitting between them. The DNA of the CDR3 is TGTGCCAGCAGCTCTCTTAATTCACCCCTCCACTTT. Its protein is CASSSLNSPLHF.

At least ten counts were recorded for this clonotype. This chain links TRBV6-1 with TRBJ2-7; 9 bases match TRBD2. Looked up from germline, CDR1 is MNHNS and CDR2 is SASEGT. V was clipped by 7 bases and J by 1 base; unmatched bases: 11. CDR3 size: 16 residues. The CDR3 spells CASTPHRTSASYEQYF. The CDR3 DNA reads TGTGCCAGCACCCCCCACCGGACTAGCGCGTCCTACGAGCAGTACTTC.

This clonotype was detected only a few times. The chain combines TRBV5-1 with TRBJ2-4, with TRBD2 matching 8 bases. With V trimmed by 5 bases and J by 3 bases, 7 bases remained unmatched. The germline CDR1 and CDR2 sequences are SGHRS and YFSETQ. This CDR3 is 15 amino acids long. The CDR3 is CASSQREFGKNIQYF. CDR3 bases: TGCGCCAGCAGTCAGCGGGAGTTCGGCAAAAACATTCAGTACTTC.

About this clonotype: A far larger clone differs by one base, so this is likely a read error. Lacking the conserved final phenylalanine or tryptophan, this CDR3 likely reflects a read error. V gene TRBV6-5 combines with J gene TRBJ1-2; tentative D call: TRBD1 (5 bases). Germline CDR1 reads MNHEY; CDR2 reads SVGAGI. V was trimmed by 10 bases and J by 7 bases, leaving 16 bases between them. There are 12 residues in the CDR3. This CDR3 reads CATRASGAGYTV. CDR3 bases: TGTGCCACGAGGGCCTCCGGGGCTGGCTACACCGTC.